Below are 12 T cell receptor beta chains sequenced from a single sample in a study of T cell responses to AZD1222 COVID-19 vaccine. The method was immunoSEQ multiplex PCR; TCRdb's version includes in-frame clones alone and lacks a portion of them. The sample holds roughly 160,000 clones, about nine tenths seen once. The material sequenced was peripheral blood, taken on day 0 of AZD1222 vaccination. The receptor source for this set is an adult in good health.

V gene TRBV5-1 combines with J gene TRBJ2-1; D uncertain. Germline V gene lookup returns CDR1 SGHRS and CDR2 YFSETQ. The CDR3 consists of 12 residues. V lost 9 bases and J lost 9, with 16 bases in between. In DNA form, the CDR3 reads TGCGCCATCGACACCGGTTCGGGTGAGCAGTTCTTC. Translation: CAIDTGSGEQFF. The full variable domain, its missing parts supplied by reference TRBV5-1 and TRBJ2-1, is KAGVTQTPRYLIKTRGQQVTLSCSPISGHRSVSWYQQTPGQGLQFLFEYFSETQRNKGNFPGRFSGRQFSNSRSEMNVSTLELGDSALYLCAIDTGSGEQFFGPGTRLTVL.

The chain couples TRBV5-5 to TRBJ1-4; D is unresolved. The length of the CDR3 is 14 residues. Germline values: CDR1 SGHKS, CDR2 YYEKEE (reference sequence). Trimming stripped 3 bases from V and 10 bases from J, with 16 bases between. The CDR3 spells CASSSWAPPRKLFF. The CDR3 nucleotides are TGTGCCAGCAGCTCCTGGGCCCCACCCCGAAAACTGTTTTTT.

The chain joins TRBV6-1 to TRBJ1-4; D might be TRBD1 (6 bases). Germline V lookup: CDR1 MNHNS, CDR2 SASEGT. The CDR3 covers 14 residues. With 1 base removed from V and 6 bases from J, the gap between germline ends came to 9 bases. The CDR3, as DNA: TGTGCCAGCAGTGAAGGACAGGTGGATGAAAAACTGTTTTTT. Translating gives CASSEGQVDEKLFF.

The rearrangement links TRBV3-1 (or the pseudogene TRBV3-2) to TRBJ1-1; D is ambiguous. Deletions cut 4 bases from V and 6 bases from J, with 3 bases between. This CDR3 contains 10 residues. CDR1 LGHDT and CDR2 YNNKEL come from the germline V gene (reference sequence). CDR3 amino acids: CASSLSEAFF. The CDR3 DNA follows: TGTGCCAGCAGCCTCTCTGAAGCTTTCTTT.

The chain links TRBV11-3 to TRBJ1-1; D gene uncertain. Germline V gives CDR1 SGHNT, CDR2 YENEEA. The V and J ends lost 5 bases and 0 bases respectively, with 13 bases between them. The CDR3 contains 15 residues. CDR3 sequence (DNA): TGTGCCAGCAGCCCCGGACCACCTATGAACACTGAAGCTTTCTTT. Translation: CASSPGPPMNTEAFF.

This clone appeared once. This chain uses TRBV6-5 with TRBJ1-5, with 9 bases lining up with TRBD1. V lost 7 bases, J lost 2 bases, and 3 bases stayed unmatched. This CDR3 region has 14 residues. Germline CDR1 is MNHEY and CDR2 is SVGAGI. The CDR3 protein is CASTWTGGNQPQHF. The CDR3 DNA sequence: TGTGCCAGCACATGGACAGGGGGCAATCAGCCCCAGCATTTT.

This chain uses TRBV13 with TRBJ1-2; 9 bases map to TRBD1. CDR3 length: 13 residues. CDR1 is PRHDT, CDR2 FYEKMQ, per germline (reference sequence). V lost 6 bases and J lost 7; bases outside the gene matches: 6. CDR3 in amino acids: CASRRTGGGGYTF. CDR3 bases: TGTGCCAGCAGGCGTACAGGGGGCGGTGGCTACACCTTC.

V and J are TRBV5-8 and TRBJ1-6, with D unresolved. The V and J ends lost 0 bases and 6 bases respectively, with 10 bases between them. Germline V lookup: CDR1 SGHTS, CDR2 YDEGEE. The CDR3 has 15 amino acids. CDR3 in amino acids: CASSLDPGINSPLHF. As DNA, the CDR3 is TGTGCCAGCAGCTTGGATCCTGGCATTAATTCACCCCTCCACTTT.

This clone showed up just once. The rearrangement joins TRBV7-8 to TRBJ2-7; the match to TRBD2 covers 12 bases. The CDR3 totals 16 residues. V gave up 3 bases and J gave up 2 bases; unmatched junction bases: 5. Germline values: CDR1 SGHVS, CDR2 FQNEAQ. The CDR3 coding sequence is TGTGCCAGCAGCTTGTCGACTAGCGGGGGACCCTACGAGCAGTACTTC. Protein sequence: CASSLSTSGGPYEQYF.

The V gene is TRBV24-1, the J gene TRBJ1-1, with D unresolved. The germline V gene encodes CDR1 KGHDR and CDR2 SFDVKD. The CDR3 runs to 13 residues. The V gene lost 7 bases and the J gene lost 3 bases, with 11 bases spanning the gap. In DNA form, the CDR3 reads TGTGCCACCAGGGACGGTCAGGACACTGAAGCTTTCTTT. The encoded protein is CATRDGQDTEAFF.

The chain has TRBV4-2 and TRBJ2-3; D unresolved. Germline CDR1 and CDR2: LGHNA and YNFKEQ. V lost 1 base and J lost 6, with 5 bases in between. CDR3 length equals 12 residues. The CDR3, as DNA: TGTGCCAGCAGCCAAGTTGAGGATACGCAGTATTTT. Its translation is CASSQVEDTQYF.

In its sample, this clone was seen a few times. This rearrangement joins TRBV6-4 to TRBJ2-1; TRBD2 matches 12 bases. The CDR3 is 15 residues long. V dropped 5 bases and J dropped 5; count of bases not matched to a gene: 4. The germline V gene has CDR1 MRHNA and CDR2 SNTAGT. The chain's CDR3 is CASSIGLAGNNEQFF. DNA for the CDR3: TGTGCCAGCAGTATAGGACTAGCGGGGAACAATGAGCAGTTCTTC.